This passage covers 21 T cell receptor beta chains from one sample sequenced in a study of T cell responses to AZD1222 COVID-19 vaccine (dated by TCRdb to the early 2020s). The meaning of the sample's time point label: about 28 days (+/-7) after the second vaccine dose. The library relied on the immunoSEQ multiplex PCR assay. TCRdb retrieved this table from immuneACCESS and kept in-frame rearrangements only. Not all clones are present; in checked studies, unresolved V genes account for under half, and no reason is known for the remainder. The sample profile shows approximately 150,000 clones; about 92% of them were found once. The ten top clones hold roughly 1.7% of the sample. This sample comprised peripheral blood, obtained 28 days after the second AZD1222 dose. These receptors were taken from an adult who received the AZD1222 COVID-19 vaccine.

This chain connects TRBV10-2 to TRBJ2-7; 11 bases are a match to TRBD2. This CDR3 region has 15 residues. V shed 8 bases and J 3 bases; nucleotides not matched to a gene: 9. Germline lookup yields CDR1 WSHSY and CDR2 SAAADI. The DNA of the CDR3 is TGCGCCAGCGCCCCCCTAGCGGGAGGATACTACGAGCAGTACTTC. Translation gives CASAPLAGGYYEQYF.

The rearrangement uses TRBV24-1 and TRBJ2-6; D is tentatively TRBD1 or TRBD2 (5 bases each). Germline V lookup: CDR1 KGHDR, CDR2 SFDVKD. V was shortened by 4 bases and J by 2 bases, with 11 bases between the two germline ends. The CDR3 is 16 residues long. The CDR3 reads CATSDVQGAGANVLTF. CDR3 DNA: TGTGCCACCAGTGACGTCCAGGGAGCTGGGGCCAACGTCCTGACTTTC.

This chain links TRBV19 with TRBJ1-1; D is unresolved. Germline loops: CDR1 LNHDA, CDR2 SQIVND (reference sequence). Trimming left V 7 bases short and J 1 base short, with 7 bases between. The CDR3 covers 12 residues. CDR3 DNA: TGTGCCAGTACAAACCAGAACACTGAAGCTTTCTTT. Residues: CASTNQNTEAFF.

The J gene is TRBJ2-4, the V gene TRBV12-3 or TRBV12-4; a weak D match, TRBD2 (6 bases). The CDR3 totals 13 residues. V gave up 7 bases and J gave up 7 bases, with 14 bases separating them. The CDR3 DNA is TGTGCCAGCACCCGGTGGGGGGTGAACATTCAGTACTTC. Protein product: CASTRWGVNIQYF.

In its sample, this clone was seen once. CDR3 nucleotides: TGTGCTAGTGGTTTGGTTGCCTTCGAGCTCACAGGGAGTCTCGGAGATGGCTACACCTTC. It specifies CASGLVAFELTGSLGDGYTF. V gene TRBV12-5 combines with J gene TRBJ1-2, with TRBD1 as a possible D gene (6 bases). Trimming left V 0 bases short and J 6 bases short, with 29 bases between. CDR1 LGHNT and CDR2 FRNRAP come from the germline V gene. The length of the CDR3 is 20 residues.

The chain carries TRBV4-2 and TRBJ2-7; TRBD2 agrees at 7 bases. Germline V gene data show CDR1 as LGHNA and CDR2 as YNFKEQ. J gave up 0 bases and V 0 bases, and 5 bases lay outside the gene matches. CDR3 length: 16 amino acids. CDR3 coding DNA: TGTGCCAGCAGCCAAGAAAGTGCTAGCGGCTCCTACGAGCAGTACTTC. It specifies CASSQESASGSYEQYF.

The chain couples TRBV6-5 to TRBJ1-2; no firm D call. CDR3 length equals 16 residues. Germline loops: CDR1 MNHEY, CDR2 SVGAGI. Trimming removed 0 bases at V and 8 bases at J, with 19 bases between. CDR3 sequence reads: CASSYSSTSLVRGYTF. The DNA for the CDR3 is TGTGCCAGCAGTTACTCGTCCACCAGTCTAGTGAGGGGCTACACCTTC.

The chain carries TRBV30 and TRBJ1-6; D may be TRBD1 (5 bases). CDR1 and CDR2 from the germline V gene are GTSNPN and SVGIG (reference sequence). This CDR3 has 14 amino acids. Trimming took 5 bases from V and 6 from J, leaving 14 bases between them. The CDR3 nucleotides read TGTGCCTGGCAGAGCACAGGTGGTAATTCACCCCTCCACTTT. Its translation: CAWQSTGGNSPLHF.

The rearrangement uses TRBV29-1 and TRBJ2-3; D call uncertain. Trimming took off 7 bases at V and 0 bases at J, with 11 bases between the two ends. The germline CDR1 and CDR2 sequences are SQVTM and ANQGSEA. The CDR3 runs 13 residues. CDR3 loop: CSAVPVSTDTQYF. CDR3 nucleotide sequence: TGCAGCGCCGTTCCCGTAAGCACAGATACGCAGTATTTT.

CDR3 nucleotides: TGTGCCAGCAGGGGACTAGCGGAAAGGGATGAGCAGTTCTTC. Its protein product is CASRGLAERDEQFF. The chain carries TRBV28 and TRBJ2-1, with TRBD2 identical over 11 bases. The trim removed 6 bases at V and 8 bases at J, leaving 6 bases unmatched. Germline values: CDR1 MDHEN, CDR2 SYDVKM. This CDR3 is built from 14 residues.

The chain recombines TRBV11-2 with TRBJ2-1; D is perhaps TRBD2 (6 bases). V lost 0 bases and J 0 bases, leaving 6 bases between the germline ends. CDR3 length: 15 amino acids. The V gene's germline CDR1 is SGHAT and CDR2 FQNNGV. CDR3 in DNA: TGTGCCAGCAGCTTAGACGGGAGCTCCTACAATGAGCAGTTCTTC. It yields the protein CASSLDGSSYNEQFF.

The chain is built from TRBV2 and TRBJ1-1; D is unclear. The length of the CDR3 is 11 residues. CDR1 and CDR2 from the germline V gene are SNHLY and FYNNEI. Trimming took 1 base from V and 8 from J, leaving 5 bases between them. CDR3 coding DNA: TGTGCCAGCAGTGAAGTAGGAGAAGCTTTCTTT. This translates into CASSEVGEAFF.

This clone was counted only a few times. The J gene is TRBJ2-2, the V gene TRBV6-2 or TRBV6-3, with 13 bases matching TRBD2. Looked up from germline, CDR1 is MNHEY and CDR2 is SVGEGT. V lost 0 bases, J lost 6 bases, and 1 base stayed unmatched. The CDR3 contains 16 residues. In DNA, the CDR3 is TGTGCCAGCAGTTACTCAGGACTAGCGGGAGCCGGGGAGCTGTTTTTT. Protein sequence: CASSYSGLAGAGELFF.

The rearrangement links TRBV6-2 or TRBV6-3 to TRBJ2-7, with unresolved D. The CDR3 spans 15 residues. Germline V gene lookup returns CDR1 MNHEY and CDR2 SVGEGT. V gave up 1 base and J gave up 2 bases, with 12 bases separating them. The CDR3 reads CASSYWVWPTYEQYF. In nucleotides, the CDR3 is TGTGCCAGCAGTTACTGGGTCTGGCCCACCTACGAGCAGTACTTC.

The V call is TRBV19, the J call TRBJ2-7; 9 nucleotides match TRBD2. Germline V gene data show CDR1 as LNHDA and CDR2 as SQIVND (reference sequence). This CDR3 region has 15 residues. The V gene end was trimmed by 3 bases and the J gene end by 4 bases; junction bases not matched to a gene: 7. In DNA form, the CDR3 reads TGTGCCAGTAGTATCAGCGGGAGGATCGAATACGAGCAGTACTTC. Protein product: CASSISGRIEYEQYF. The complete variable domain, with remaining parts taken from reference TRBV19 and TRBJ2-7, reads DGGITQSPKYLFRKEGQNVTLSCEQNLNHDAMYWYRQDPGQGLRLIYYSQIVNDFQKGDIAEGYSVSREKKESFPLTVTSAQKNPTAFYLCASSISGRIEYEQYFGPGTRLTVT.

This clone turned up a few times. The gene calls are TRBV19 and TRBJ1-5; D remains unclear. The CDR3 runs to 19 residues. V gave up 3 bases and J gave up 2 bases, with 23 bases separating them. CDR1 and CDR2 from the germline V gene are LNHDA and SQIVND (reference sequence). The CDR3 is CASSMGSGVGIRGNQPQHF. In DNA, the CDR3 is TGTGCCAGTAGTATGGGATCCGGAGTGGGTATCCGAGGCAATCAGCCCCAGCATTTT.

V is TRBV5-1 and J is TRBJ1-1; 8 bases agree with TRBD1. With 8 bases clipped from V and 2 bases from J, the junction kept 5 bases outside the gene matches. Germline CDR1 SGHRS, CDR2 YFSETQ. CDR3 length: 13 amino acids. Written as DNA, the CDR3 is TGCGCCAGTGGACAGGGTGAAAACACTGAAGCTTTCTTT. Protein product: CASGQGENTEAFF.

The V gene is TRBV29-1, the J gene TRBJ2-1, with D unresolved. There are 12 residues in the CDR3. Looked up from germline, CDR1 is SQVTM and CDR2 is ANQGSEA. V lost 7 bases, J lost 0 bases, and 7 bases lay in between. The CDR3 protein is CSAKDSYNEQFF. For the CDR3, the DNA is TGCAGCGCTAAGGACTCCTACAATGAGCAGTTCTTC.

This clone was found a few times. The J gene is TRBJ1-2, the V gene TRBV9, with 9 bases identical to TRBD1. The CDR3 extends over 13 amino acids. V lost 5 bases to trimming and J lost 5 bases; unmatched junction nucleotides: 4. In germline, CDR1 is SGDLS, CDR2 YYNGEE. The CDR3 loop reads CASRTGTGYGYTF. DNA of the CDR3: TGTGCCAGCAGAACCGGGACAGGGTATGGCTACACCTTC.

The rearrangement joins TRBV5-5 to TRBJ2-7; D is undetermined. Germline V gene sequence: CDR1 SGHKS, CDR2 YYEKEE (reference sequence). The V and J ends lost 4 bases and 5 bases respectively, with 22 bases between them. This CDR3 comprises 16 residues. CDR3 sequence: CASSPLGKRHDDEQYF. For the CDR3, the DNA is TGTGCCAGCAGCCCATTGGGGAAGCGACACGATGACGAGCAGTACTTC.

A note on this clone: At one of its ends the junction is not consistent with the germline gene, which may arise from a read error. The CDR3 is CASSWGTSTNPLF. The CDR3 region has the DNA TGTGCCAGCAGCTGGGGGACTAGCACCAACCCCCTCTTC. The chain carries TRBV5-5 and TRBJ2-7, with TRBD2 identical over 9 bases. Germline loops: CDR1 SGHKS, CDR2 YYEKEE (reference sequence). The CDR3 contains 13 residues.